This entry describes one T cell receptor (beta chain). The clone's antigen remains unknown. Nothing much larger sits one base from this clone, and base qualities are not available. The approximately 39 donors, aged about 6 to 95 years, were systemically healthy Caucasian individuals from Russia. Approximately 9.3 milliliters of peripheral blood were collected from each donor into EDTA-treated Vacutainer tubes. Ficoll-Paque density-gradient centrifugation was used to isolate PBMCs, with at least 6.5 million per sample. Total RNA, at least 6 micrograms per sample, was extracted from PBMCs with Trizol reagent. For every donor, flow cytometry on a PBMC aliquot measured the percentage of naive CD45RAhigh/CD27high T cells. These data belong to a study of blood T cells in healthy people across ages (dated by TCRdb to 2015 to 2017). Regarding the study in general: In model experiments, template switching captured about one uniquely barcoded TCR beta cDNA molecule for every two T cells. Age-related changes in TCR beta repertoire diversity were measured in the study by deep sequencing normalized with unique cDNA molecular identifiers. The donors were divided into four age groups: young (average roughly 15 years), middle-aged (about 41), aged (about 56) and long-lived (about 84). To avoid experimental bias, donors of different ages were distributed randomly across sequencing lanes. Using the same blood draw, the study looked at two additional independent replicas of 1 million unique cDNA reads for two donors, one aged 18 to 30 and the other aged 80 or older. Overall study outcomes, separate from this receptor: As age increased, observed TCR beta diversity per million T cells dropped in a roughly linear way, and a significant reduction was already evident by age about 40. Observed TCR beta diversity correlated strongly with the percentage of naive T cells measured by flow cytometry. Because donor CMV infection status was unknown, age-related changes in expanded clonotypes were potentially confounded. Because profiling used bulk unsorted PBMCs, naive and antigen-experienced compartments could not be compared conclusively. Estimates of total diversity from one million sequenced T cells were regarded as lower bounds and underestimates. The long-lived group showed more naive CD4+ T cells, fewer expanded clones and increased TCR diversity than the aged group, suggesting age selection.

The germline V gene supplies CDR1 SGHTA and CDR2 FQGNSA. The CDR3 starts with the cysteine, ends with the phenylalanine, and has 14 residues. Just the 42-base CDR3 DNA is kept, in frame starting at base 1. Libraries were built with 5' RACE. TCRdb lists the instrument as Illumina HiSeq 2500. The second PCR ran for about 6 to 12 cycles and used a J-beta primer mix along with a sample-barcoded 5' primer. A unique molecular identifier was introduced onto each TCR beta cDNA molecule by a template-switch 5' adaptor carrying 12 random nucleotides. Each sample yielded at least 2.5 million CDR3-containing paired-end reads. First-strand cDNA was synthesized from all RNA with the Mint cDNA synthesis kit, primed by a TRBC-specific oligonucleotide. Following uracil-DNA glycosylase treatment, all cDNA underwent a first 18-cycle PCR with the universal primers M1SS and BC2_uni_R. Under the source paper's analysis protocol: Each sample was normalized by randomly selecting 1 million high-quality reads, each carrying a distinct molecular identifier. Reads sharing molecular identifiers were discarded rather than binned into consensus sequences. CDR3 identification, clonotype clustering and error correction used MiTCR with a Q25 quality threshold and the strictest error-elimination algorithm. Lower-bound total TCR beta diversity was estimated with a nonparametric unseen species model using Euler transformation. TCRdb ran its own pipeline on the public reads, namely fastp trimming at Q25 and MiXCR clone calling, and kept in-frame beta chains. Each CDR3 protein gets just one entry, which takes the most common genes and DNA from the rows behind it. These V and J calls originate from TCRdb's pipeline instead of the authors' own analysis. The sample has 700,000 to 850,000 distinct CDR3 sequences on record, about 53% of them singletons. The ten largest clones represent about two fifths of the sample.

This clonotype was sampled from a man older than 75 in good health. The V gene is TRBV7-2 and the J gene is TRBJ2-7, with TRBD1 tentatively as D gene (6 bases match). The last part of the DNA fits TRBJ2-5 better; the J call may be wrong. The specimen was blood. The CDR3 protein is CASSGDRLSGTQYF. The nucleotide sequence is TGTGCCAGCAGTGGAGACAGGCTGAGTGGGACCCAGTACTTC.